This TCR beta chain was documented in a study of T-cell reconstitution after alpha-beta-depleted transplantation in children. A TCRbeta library incorporating unique molecular identifiers was prepared. TCRdb called the PCR reads again in MiXCR, with one record for every CDR3 protein. Here the sample spans hundreds of thousands of distinct CDR3 sequences, roughly 16% being singletons. This clonotype occurred a few times. CDR1 is WSHSY, CDR2 SAAADI, per germline. Trimming removed 6 bases from V and 10 bases from J, with 7 bases in between. The CDR3 sequence is 11 residues long. This chain joins TRBV10-2 and TRBJ1-6; D is perhaps TRBD1 (5 bases). The source of this sequence is a boy under two years old who had a stem cell transplant for Wiskott-Aldrich syndrome, so the T cells may come from the graft donor. Sequences were derived from PBMCs, mostly from graft donor cells, sampled 360 days after TCRalphabeta/CD19-depleted stem cell transplant. CDR3 DNA: TGCGCCAGCAGAGGGGACTCACCCCTCCACTTT. Its protein product is CASRGDSPLHF.